These 6 T cell receptor beta chains came from one sample sequenced in a study of blood T cell repertoires in COVID-19 (dated by TCRdb to about 2020). The protocol used for the library was the immunoSEQ multiplex PCR assay. Sourced from immuneACCESS, this table was stored by TCRdb with only in-frame sequences that have V and J called. A share of the clones is absent; for the studies checked, an unresolved V gene accounts for under half, and the remainder has no known explanation. For this sample there are approximately 60,000 clones; around 84% appear just once. Roughly 3.2% of the sample lies in the top ten. Input material: peripheral blood. Receptors originate from a man aged 45-60 years with active COVID-19.

The V gene is TRBV3-1 (or the pseudogene TRBV3-2), the J gene TRBJ2-2; 8 positions match TRBD1. Germline loops: CDR1 LGHDT, CDR2 YNNKEL (reference sequence). Trimming at V came to 2 bases and at J to 4 bases, leaving 15 bases not matched to a gene. There are 19 residues in the CDR3. CDR3 in DNA: TGTGCCAGCAGCCAAAGGTTAACCCGGACAGGGCGGGGCACCGGGGAGCTGTTTTTT. Amino acid sequence: CASSQRLTRTGRGTGELFF.

The rearrangement uses TRBV4-2 and TRBJ2-2; 13 bases fit TRBD2. This CDR3 region has 16 residues. V was clipped by 4 bases and J by 5 bases; unmatched bases: 4. The germline V gene has CDR1 LGHNA and CDR2 YNFKEQ. For the CDR3, the DNA is TGTGCCAGCAGCCTGGAACTAGCGGGGGGGACCGGGGAGCTGTTTTTT. Protein product: CASSLELAGGTGELFF.

This clone occurred once. J is TRBJ2-1 and V is TRBV4-3; perhaps TRBD1 as D (6 bases). The CDR3 sequence is 16 residues long. Germline V gene sequence: CDR1 LGHNA, CDR2 YSLEER. Trimming cost V 3 bases and J 6 bases, with 18 bases left between them. CDR3 sequence (DNA): TGCGCCAGCAGCCATCCGGGACACGGCACGGGCAATGAGCAGTTCTTC. Translating gives CASSHPGHGTGNEQFF.

DNA for the CDR3: TGTGCCAGCAGCCCATCGAGGGACACTGAAGCTTTCTTT. Its protein product is CASSPSRDTEAFF. The V call is TRBV7-2, the J call TRBJ1-1; D is uncertain. CDR3 length equals 13 residues. Trimming took off 5 bases at V and 3 bases at J, with 10 bases between the two ends. The V gene's germline CDR1 is SGHTA and CDR2 FQGNSA.

The chain recombines TRBV24-1 with TRBJ2-7, with 7 bases identical to TRBD1. This CDR3 has 16 amino acids. CDR1 and CDR2 from the germline V gene are KGHDR and SFDVKD. V gave up 2 bases and J gave up 1 base; unmatched junction bases: 7. The CDR3 loop reads CATSDSRGRESYEQYF. The CDR3 nucleotides are TGTGCCACCAGTGATTCGAGGGGGCGTGAGTCCTACGAGCAGTACTTC.

The chain is built from TRBV14 and TRBJ2-2; a weak D match, TRBD2 (6 bases). This CDR3 has 16 residues. CDR1 is SGHDN and CDR2 is FVKESK in the germline V gene. The germline V and J ends were trimmed by 0 bases and 4 bases, with 12 bases remaining between them. The CDR3 coding sequence is TGTGCCAGCAGCCAAGACCGAGGGCGGGGCACCGGGGAGCTGTTTTTT. Encoded protein: CASSQDRGRGTGELFF.